This T cell receptor beta chain originates from a study of post-analysis software for immune sequencing data. The study, taken as a whole, reports: Analysis by F measure revealed that same-batch samples clustered strongly together.

Incorporated into the TCR beta cDNA libraries were unique molecular identifiers, which served to reduce PCR and sequencing biases. TCRdb itself ran the PCR reads through MiXCR, one entry per CDR3 protein. This sample carries some 890,000 distinct CDR3 sequences, under 70% of them seen once, and the ten largest clones take approximately 4.5%. In regard to this clonotype: As yet, its antigen is unknown.

The source is a girl aged 5 to 17 with multiple sclerosis. The material sequenced was blood.

For the CDR3, the DNA is TGTGCCATCTCCGGGACTAGCGGGATCTCCTACGAGCAGTACTTC. It specifies CAISGTSGISYEQYF. This chain uses TRBV10-3 with TRBJ2-7; 13 nucleotides agree with TRBD2. The CDR3 is 15 amino acids. The V gene's germline CDR1 is ENHRY and CDR2 SYGVKD. With V trimmed by 8 bases and J by 0 bases, 4 bases remained unmatched.